This T cell receptor (beta chain) was identified during a study of OX40 agonist ivuxolimab in advanced cancers. Looking at the study overall: Checkpoint inhibitors had been given previously to under 50% of patients. Study observations and caveats: Clonal expansion was among the lowest in partial responders at 0.1-3.0 mg/kg, especially CD8+.

Sampling of blood occurred at baseline, cycle 4 day 1, and cycle 7 day 1. On this clone: Antigen unknown.

The length of the CDR3 is 13 residues. Germline CDR1 reads LNHDA; CDR2 reads SQIVND (reference sequence). Trimming removed 1 base from V and 2 bases from J, with 6 bases in between. Data came from immunoSEQ multiplex PCR; TCRdb stores just in-frame clones and leaves some out. Of 60,000 to 100,000 clones listed, around 92% are singletons. The TCR comes from an adult with an advanced solid tumor such as melanoma, head and neck, liver or kidney cancer. V usage is TRBV19 and J usage is TRBJ2-7; D is unclear. The material was CD4+ or CD8+ T cells sorted from blood, obtained in a trial of the OX40 agonist ivuxolimab. CDR3 amino acids: CASSIGHPYEQYF. The CDR3 bases are TGTGCCAGTAGTATAGGACACCCCTACGAGCAGTACTTC. Together with reference TRBV19 and TRBJ2-7, the CDR3 gives the full variable domain: DGGITQSPKYLFRKEGQNVTLSCEQNLNHDAMYWYRQDPGQGLRLIYYSQIVNDFQKGDIAEGYSVSREKKESFPLTVTSAQKNPTAFYLCASSIGHPYEQYFGPGTRLTVT.